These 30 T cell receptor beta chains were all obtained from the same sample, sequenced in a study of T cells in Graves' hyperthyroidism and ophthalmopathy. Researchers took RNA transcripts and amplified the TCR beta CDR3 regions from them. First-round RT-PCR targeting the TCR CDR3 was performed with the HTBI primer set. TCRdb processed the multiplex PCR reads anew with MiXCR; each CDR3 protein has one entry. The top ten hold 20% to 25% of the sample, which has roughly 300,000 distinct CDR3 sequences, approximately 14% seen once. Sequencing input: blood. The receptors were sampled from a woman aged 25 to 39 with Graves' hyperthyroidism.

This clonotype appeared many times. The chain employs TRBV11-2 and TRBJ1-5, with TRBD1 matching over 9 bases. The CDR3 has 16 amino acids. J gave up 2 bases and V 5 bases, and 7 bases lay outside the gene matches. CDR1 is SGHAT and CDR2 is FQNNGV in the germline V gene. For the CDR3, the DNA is TGTGCCAGCAGCACTACAGGGGGCATGGGCAATCAGCCCCAGCATTTT. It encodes CASSTTGGMGNQPQHF.

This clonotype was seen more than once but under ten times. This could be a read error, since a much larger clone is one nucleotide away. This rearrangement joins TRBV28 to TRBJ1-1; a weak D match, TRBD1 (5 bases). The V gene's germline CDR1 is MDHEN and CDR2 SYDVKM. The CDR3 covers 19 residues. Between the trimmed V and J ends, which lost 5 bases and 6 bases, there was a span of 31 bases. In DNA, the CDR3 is TGTGCCAGCAGTCCACAACCTGATGCATTCTCAGGGTGGAGGGCTGAAGCTTTCTTT. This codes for CASSPQPDAFSGWRAEAFF. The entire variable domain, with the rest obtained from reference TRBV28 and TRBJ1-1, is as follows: DVKVTQSSRYLVKRTGEKVFLECVQDMDHENMFWYRQDPGLGLRLIYFSYDVKMKEKGDIPEGYSVSREKKERFSLILESASTNQTSMYLCASSPQPDAFSGWRAEAFFGQGTRLTVV.

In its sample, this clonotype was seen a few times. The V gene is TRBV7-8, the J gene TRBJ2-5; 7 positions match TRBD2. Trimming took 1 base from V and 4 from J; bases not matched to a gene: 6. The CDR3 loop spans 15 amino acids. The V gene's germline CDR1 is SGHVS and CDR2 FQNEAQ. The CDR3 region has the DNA TGTGCCAGCAGCTTAGGCGGGAGTGGGGGAGAGACCCAGTACTTC. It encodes CASSLGGSGGETQYF.

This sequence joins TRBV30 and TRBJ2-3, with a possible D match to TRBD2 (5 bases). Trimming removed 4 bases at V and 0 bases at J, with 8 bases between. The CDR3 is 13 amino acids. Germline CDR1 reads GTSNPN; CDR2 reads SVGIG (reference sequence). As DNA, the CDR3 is TGTGCCTGGACTAGCCAAAGCACAGATACGCAGTATTTT. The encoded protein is CAWTSQSTDTQYF.

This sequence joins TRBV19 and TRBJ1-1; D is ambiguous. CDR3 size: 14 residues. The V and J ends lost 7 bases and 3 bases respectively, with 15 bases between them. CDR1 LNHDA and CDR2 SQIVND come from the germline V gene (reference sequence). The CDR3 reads CASKRLPKDTEAFF. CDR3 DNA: TGTGCCAGTAAACGGTTACCCAAGGACACTGAAGCTTTCTTT.

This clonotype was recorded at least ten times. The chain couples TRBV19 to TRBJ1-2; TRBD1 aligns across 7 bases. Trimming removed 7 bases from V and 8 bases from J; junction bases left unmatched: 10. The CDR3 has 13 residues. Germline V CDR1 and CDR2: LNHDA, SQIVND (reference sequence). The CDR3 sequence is CASNPTGLVGYTF. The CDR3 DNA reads TGTGCCAGTAATCCGACAGGGCTCGTGGGCTACACCTTC.

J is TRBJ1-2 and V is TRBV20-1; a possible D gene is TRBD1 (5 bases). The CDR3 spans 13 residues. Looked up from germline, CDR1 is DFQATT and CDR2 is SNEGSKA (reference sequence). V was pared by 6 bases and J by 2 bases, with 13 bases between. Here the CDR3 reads CSACPRGNYGYTF. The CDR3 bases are TGCAGTGCCTGCCCGCGGGGGAACTATGGCTACACCTTC.

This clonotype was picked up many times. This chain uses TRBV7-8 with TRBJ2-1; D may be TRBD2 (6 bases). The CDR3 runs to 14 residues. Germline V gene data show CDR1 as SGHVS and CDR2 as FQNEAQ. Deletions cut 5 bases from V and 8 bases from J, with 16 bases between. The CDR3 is CASSPRRVWDEQFF. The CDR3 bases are TGTGCCAGCAGCCCGAGGAGGGTCTGGGATGAGCAGTTCTTC.

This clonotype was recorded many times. The CDR3 nucleotides read TGTGCCAGCAGCTTAGCAGGGCTAGTAAGAGCCGATACGCAGTATTTT. Protein: CASSLAGLVRADTQYF. The chain combines TRBV7-2 with TRBJ2-3; D gene ambiguous. Germline V gives CDR1 SGHTA, CDR2 FQGNSA. The CDR3 has 16 amino acids. V was cut by 0 bases and J by 6 bases, with 16 bases left in between.

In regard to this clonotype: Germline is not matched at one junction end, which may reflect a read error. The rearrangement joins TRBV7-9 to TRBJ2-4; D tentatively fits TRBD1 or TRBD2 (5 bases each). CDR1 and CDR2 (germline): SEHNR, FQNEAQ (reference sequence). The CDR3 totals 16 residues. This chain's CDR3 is CANSLEGRGRENIQYF. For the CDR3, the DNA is TGTGCCAACAGCTTAGAGGGTAGGGGAAGGGAAAACATTCAGTACTTC.

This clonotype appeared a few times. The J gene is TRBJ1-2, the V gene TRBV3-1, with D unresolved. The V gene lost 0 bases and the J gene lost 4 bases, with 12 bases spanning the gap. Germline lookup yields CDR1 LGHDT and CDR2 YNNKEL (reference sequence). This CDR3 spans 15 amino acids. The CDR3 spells CASSQERGLIYGYTF. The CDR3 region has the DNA TGTGCCAGCAGCCAAGAAAGAGGTCTAATCTATGGCTACACCTTC.

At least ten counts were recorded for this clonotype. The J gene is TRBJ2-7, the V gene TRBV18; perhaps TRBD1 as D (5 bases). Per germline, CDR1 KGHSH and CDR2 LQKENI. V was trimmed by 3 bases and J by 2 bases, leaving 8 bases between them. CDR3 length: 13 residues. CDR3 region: CASSPGLAYEQYF. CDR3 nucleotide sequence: TGTGCCAGCTCACCGGGGCTCGCCTACGAGCAGTACTTC.

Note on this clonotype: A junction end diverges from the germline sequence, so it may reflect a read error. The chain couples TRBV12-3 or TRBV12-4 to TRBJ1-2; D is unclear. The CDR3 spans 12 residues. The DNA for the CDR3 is TGTGCCAGCAGTCCTGGGCCGGCTGGCTACGCCTTC. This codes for CASSPGPAGYAF.

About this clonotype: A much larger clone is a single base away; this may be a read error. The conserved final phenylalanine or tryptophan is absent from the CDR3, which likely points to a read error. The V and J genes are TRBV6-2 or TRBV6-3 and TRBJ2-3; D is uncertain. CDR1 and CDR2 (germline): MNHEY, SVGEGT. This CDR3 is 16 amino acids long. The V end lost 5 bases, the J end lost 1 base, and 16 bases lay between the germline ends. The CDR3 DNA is TGTGCCAGCAGTCTCCTGTCTGCGGCACGCACAGATACGCAGTATCTT. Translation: CASSLLSAARTDTQYL.

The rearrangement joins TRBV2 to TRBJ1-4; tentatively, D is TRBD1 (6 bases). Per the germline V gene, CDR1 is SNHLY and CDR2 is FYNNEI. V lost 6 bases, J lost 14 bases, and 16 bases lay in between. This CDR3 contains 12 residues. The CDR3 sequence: CASRGAVRILFF. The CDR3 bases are TGTGCCAGCAGGGGGGCAGTGAGAATTCTGTTTTTT.

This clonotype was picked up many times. CDR3 in amino acids: CASSHDKRPRPGGYTF. The CDR3 DNA reads TGTGCCAGCAGTCACGATAAAAGACCTCGTCCCGGTGGCTACACCTTC. The rearrangement uses TRBV28 and TRBJ1-2; the D is unclear. CDR1 MDHEN and CDR2 SYDVKM come from the germline V gene. The CDR3 is 16 residues long. Trimming removed 5 bases at V and 7 bases at J, with 23 bases between.

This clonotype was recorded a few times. CDR3 nucleotides: TGTGCCAGTAGTATTTCTGGTCTCACAGATACGCAGTATTTT. It codes for CASSISGLTDTQYF. The rearrangement joins TRBV19 to TRBJ2-3; the D is unclear. The V gene lost 3 bases and the J gene lost 2 bases, with 9 bases spanning the gap. The CDR3 runs 14 residues. Germline V gene lookup returns CDR1 LNHDA and CDR2 SQIVND (reference sequence). Variable domain in full (rest from reference TRBV19 and TRBJ2-3): DGGITQSPKYLFRKEGQNVTLSCEQNLNHDAMYWYRQDPGQGLRLIYYSQIVNDFQKGDIAEGYSVSREKKESFPLTVTSAQKNPTAFYLCASSISGLTDTQYFGPGTRLTVL.

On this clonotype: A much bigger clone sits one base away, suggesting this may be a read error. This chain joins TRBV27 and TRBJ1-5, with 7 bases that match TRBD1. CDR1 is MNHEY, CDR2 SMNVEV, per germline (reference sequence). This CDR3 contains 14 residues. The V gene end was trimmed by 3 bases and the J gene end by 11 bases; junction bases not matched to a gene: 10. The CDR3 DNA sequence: TGTGCCAGCAGTTTTTCAGGGGGTAACCAGTCCCAGCATTTT. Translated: CASSFSGGNQSQHF.

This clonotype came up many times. The CDR3, as DNA: TGCAGCGTTGGGAGTGGCTACGAGCAGTACTTC. Protein product: CSVGSGYEQYF. The V gene is TRBV29-1, the J gene TRBJ2-7; D unresolved. In germline, CDR1 is SQVTM, CDR2 ANQGSEA. CDR3 length: 11 residues. The V and J ends lost 4 bases and 3 bases respectively, with 7 bases between them.

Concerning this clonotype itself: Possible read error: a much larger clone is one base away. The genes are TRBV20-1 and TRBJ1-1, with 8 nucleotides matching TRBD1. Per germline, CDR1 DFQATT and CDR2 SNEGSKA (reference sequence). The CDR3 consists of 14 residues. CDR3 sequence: CSAGAGGAHTEAFF. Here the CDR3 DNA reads TGCAGCGCCGGGGCAGGGGGCGCGCACACTGAAGCTTTCTTT.

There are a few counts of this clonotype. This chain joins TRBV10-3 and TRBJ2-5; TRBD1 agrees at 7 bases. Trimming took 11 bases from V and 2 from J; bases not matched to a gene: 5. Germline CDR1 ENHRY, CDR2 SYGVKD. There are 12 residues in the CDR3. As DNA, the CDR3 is TGTGCCGTCCGGGACAGTCAAGAGACCCAGTACTTC. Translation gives CAVRDSQETQYF.

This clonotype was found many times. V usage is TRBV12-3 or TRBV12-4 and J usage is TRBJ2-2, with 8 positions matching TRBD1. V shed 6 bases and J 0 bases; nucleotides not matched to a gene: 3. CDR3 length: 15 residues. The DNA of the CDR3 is TGTGCCAGCAGCCCGGGACAGGCGAACACCGGGGAGCTGTTTTTT. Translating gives CASSPGQANTGELFF.

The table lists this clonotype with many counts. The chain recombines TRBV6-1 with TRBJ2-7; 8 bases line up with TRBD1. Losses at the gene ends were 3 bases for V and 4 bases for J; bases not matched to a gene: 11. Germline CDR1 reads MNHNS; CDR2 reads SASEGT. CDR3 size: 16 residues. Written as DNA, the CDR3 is TGTGCCAGCAGTGAGGGATCCAGGGGGCTTCTTTACGAGCAGTACTTC. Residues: CASSEGSRGLLYEQYF.

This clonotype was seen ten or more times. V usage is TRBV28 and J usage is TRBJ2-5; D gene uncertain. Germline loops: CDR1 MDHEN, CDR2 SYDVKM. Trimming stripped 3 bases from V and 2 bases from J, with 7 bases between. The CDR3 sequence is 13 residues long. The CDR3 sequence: CASSFVRQETQYF. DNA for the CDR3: TGTGCCAGCAGTTTCGTTAGACAAGAGACCCAGTACTTC.

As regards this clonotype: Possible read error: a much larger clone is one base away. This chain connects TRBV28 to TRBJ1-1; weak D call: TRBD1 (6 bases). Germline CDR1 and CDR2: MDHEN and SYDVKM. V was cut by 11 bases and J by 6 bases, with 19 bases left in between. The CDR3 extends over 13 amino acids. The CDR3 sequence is CAGIIAGEPEAFF. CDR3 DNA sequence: TGTGCCGGCATAATAGCAGGGGAGCCTGAAGCTTTCTTT.

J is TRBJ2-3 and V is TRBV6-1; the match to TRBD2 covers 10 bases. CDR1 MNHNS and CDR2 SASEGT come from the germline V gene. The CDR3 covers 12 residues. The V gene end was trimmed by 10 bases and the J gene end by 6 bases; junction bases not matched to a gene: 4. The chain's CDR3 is CATGTSVDTQYF. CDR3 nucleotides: TGTGCCACCGGGACTAGCGTTGATACGCAGTATTTT.

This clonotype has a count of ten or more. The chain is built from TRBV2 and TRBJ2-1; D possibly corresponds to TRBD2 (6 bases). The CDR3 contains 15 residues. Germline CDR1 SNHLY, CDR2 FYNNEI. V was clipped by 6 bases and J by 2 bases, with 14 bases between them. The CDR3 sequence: CASRWSLAPYNEQFF. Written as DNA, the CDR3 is TGTGCCAGCAGATGGTCGCTAGCGCCCTACAATGAGCAGTTCTTC.

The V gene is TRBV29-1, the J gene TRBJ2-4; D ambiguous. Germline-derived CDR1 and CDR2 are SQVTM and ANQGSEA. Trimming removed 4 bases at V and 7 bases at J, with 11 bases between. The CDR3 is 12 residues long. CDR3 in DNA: TGCAGCGTTGTATCACTGGATAACATTCAGTACTTC. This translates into CSVVSLDNIQYF.

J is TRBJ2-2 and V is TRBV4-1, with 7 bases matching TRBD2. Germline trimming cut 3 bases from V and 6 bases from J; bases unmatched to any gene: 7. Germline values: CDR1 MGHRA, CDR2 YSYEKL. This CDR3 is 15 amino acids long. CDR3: CASSHVGGLPGELFF. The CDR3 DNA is TGCGCCAGCAGCCATGTCGGGGGGTTACCCGGGGAGCTGTTTTTT.

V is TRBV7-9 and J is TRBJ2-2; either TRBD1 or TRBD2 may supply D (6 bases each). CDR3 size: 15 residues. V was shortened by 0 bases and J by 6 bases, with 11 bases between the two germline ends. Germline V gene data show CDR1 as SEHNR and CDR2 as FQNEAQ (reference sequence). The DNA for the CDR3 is TGTGCCAGCAGCTTAGCGCTCGGGGGCTCCGGGGAGCTGTTTTTT. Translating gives CASSLALGGSGELFF.